This T cell receptor beta chain came from a study of T cells in localized non-small cell lung cancer. This clone was counted between two and nine times. Trimming cost V 4 bases and J 3 bases, with 9 bases left between them. The CDR3 length is 13 residues. Produced via immunoSEQ multiplex PCR; TCRdb's table is partial and in-frame only. The sample has about a thousand clones; 15% to 20% are singletons. The J gene is TRBJ2-5, the V gene TRBV7-1; D gene unclear. TRBV7-1 is filed as an ORF, its function uncertain. Sequenced here: normal lung tissue next to the tumor, sampled before any cancer treatment. The TCR comes from a male donor aged 60 or over with stage III lung adenocarcinoma. CDR3 nucleotide sequence: TGTGCCAGCAGCTTAGTGCGAGAAGAGACCCAGTACTTC. Amino acids: CASSLVREETQYF.